This TCR beta chain was documented in a study of T cells in Graves' hyperthyroidism and ophthalmopathy (dated by TCRdb to about 2019). Regarding the research as a whole: Peripheral blood samples were taken at initial diagnosis, before any treatment was given. TCR Vbeta CDR3 sequencing of fewer than 150 peripheral blood samples (43 ophthalmopathy, 75 hyperthyroidism and about 17 progressor patients) is reported in the paper. The approximately 98 discovery patients were randomly divided into training and test sets at a 7:3 ratio. In addition, the study compared T-cell repertoires in thyroid tissue and in blood from about 6 Graves' hyperthyroidism patients. After sampling, hyperthyroidism patients received methimazole starting at 30 mg daily, and ophthalmopathy patients received high-dose intravenous methylprednisolone. To identify TCR V-J signatures that set the groups apart, the researchers used a discovery cohort of about a hundred patients, made up of 40 to 45 with Graves' ophthalmopathy and some 56 with stable Graves' hyperthyroidism. Prospective prediction of ophthalmopathy was tested in an independent validation cohort of 18 to 20 hyperthyroidism patients and 17 patients who later progressed to ophthalmopathy.

Amplification of TCR beta CDR3 regions was carried out from RNA transcripts. A first-round RT-PCR of the TCR CDR3 used the HTBI primer set with the Qiagen OneStep RT-PCR kit. The libraries were constructed in a second round of multiplex PCR and then size-selected and purified. Sequencing of the libraries was done on an Illumina HiSeq2000 using paired-end 100 bp reads. From the authors' description of their analysis: SOAPnuke was used to process the raw data, with reads discarded if the reads contained adapters or uncalled bases, had a mean Phred below 15, or lacked an exact constant-primer or identifier match. COPE v1.2.5 was used to merge high-quality paired reads, and clonotypes were defined as unique nucleotide sequences. MiTCR v1.1 was used to align the clonotypes against IMGT TRBV, TRBD and TRBJ reference segments. The analysis was restricted to V-J combinations with a frequency above 0.0001, which together covered 99.2% of the repertoires. A TCS score was defined as the ratio of F50 (clonal expansion) to E x V (chaos), with BLOSUM62-based TCRdist applied between CDR3 peptides within each V-J. Welch's t-statistics and random forest reduced 450 to 600 V-J features to roughly 13, which were used in a naive Bayes classifier (R e1071). The public sequencing data were trimmed at Q25 with fastp and processed into clonotypes with MiXCR by TCRdb, which kept only in-frame beta chains. Every CDR3 protein is listed once, alongside the most common genes and DNA of its rows. V and J calls and clone size were set by TCRdb, not the authors. The sample table lists approximately 700,000 distinct CDR3 sequences, about 17% of them with a count of one. Together, the top ten hold roughly 8% of the sample.

Stable Graves' hyperthyroidism was defined as the absence of progression to ophthalmopathy over 18 months of follow-up. Hyperthyroidism patients were newly diagnosed, had a disease duration of under 2 months, and were aged 18 to 65 years. The study excluded patients with uncontrolled infections, other autoimmune diseases, pregnancy or lactation. Diagnoses relied on clinical symptoms, serum thyroxine and TRAb, thyroid ultrasound and orbital computed tomography. PBMCs were separated from approximately 9.9 ml of fresh peripheral blood using Ficoll-Paque density gradient centrifugation. Total RNA was extracted using Trizol reagent, and RNA quality was assessed on an Agilent 2100 Bioanalyzer. A note on this clonotype: Its antigen remains undetermined. A much larger clone sits a single nucleotide away, making a read error possible.

General study outcomes and caveats: No statistical method was used to fix the sample size in advance, and group allocation was not hidden from the investigators. Most expanded thyroid clonotypes (frequency above 0.001) were also detected in blood, a finding suggesting that blood repertoires may reflect thyroid immune responses. In cross-validation, a model built on a 13 V-J signature told ophthalmopathy apart from stable hyperthyroidism with less than 90% sensitivity and approximately 84% specificity, and in testing the same model reached 80%/75%. In validation, the model predicted progression to ophthalmopathy a median of 6.5 months before onset, with approximately 68% sensitivity and about 75% specificity.

Between the V and J ends, shortened by 3 bases and 6 bases respectively, the junction contains 9 bases. The CDR3 runs 11 residues from the cysteine to the phenylalanine. Only the CDR3 part of the read is kept: 33 bases, read in frame from the first base. In the germline V gene (reference sequence), CDR1 corresponds to DFQATT and CDR2 to SNEGSKA. The receptor was isolated from a man between 18 and 35 years old with Graves' hyperthyroidism. The chain is encoded by TRBV20-1 joined to TRBJ2-7, with a weak D call of TRBD1 (6 bases match). Source material: blood. The nucleotide sequence is given as TGCAGTGCTAGTCCAGGGGTCGAGCAGTACTTC. The encoded protein is CSASPGVEQYF.